The following is a T cell receptor (beta chain) sequence with its context. Produced via immunoSEQ multiplex PCR; TCRdb's table is partial and in-frame only. The profile covers some 70,000 clones, with about 97% appearing a single time and roughly 0.3% taken by the ten largest. The data stem from a study of technical replicates of blood from a handful of donors. The germline V gene has CDR1 SEHNR and CDR2 FQNEAQ (reference sequence). The junction had 4 bases not matched to a gene; V was cut back by 4 bases and J by 4 bases. CDR3 length equals 15 residues. This chain connects TRBV7-9 to TRBJ2-1; 10 nucleotides agree with TRBD2. The material sequenced was T cells isolated from PBMCs. This clonotype originated in a human donor in good health. The CDR3 nucleotides read TGTGCCAGCAGCTCTACTAGCGGGGCTTACAATGAGCAGTTCTTC. It encodes CASSSTSGAYNEQFF. The entire variable domain, with the rest obtained from reference TRBV7-9 and TRBJ2-1, is as follows: DTGVSQNPRHKITKRGQNVTFRCDPISEHNRLYWYRQTLGQGPEFLTYFQNEAQLEKSRLLSDRFSAERPKGSFSTLEIQRTEQGDSAMYLCASSSTSGAYNEQFFGPGTRLTVL.